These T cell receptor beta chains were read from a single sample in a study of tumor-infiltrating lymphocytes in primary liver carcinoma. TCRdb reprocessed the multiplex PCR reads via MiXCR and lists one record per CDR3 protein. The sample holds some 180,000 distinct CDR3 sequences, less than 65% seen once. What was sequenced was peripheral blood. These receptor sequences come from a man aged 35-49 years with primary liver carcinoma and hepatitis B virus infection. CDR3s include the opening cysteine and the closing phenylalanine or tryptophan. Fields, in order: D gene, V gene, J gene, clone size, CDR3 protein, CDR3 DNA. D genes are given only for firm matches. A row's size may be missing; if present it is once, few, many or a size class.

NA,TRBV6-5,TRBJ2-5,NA,CASSYSTGDISPKTQHF,TGTGCCAGCAGTTACTCGACGGGGGACATATCCCCCAAGACCCAGCACTTC
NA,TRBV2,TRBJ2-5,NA,CASSEGSGETQYF,TGTGCAAGCAGTGAAGGGTCGGGCGAGACCCAGTACTTC
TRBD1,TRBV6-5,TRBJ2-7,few,CASSFQGQGASEQYF,TGTGCCAGCAGTTTTCAGGGACAGGGGGCTAGCGAGCAGTACTTC
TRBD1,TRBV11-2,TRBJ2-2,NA,CASSRRGNTGQLFF,TGTGCCAGTAGCCGCAGGGGGAACACCGGGCAGCTGTTTTTT
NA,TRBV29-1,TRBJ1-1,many,CSVVGRGNTEAFF,TGCAGCGTTGTGGGCAGGGGGAACACTGAAGCTTTCTTT
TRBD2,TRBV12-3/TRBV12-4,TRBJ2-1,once,CASSPPRTSGSPSSYNEQFF,TGTGCTAGCAGTCCTCCCCGGACTAGCGGGAGTCCCAGCTCCTACAATGAGCAGTTCTTC
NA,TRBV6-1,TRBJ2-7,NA,CASSVGGRGYEQYF,TGTGCCAGCAGCGTTGGCGGTCGGGGTTACGAGCAGTACTTC
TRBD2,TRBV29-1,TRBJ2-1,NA,CSVESGGAYNEQFF,TGCAGCGTTGAGTCGGGAGGAGCATACAATGAGCAGTTCTTC
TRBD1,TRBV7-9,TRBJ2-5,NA,CASSTGQGHRTQYF,TGTGCCAGCAGCACCGGACAGGGCCATAGGACCCAGTACTTC
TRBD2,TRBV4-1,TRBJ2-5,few,CASSQDLGLAGASGETQYF,TGCGCCAGCAGCCAAGATCTAGGGCTAGCGGGAGCCTCGGGAGAGACCCAGTACTTC
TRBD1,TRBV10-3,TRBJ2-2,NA,CAIRRRDRGLTGELFF,TGTGCCATCAGACGCCGGGACAGGGGGCTCACCGGGGAGCTGTTTTTT
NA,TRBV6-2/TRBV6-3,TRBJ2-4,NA,CASSPQGGKDIQYF,TGTGCCAGCAGCCCCCAGGGTGGGAAGGACATTCAGTACTTC
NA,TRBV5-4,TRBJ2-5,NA,CASSFQRIQETQYF,TGTGCCAGCAGCTTTCAGCGAATCCAAGAGACCCAGTACTTC
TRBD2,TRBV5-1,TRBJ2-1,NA,CASSFASGVSNEQFF,TGCGCCAGCAGCTTCGCTAGCGGGGTATCCAATGAGCAGTTCTTC
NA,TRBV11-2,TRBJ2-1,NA,CVSSGPRRRLDEQFF,TGTGTCAGCAGTGGGCCTCGCAGGAGATTGGATGAGCAGTTCTTC
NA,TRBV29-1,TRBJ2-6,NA,CSASLAGYGVNVLTF,TGCAGCGCCTCCCTCGCGGGGTATGGGGTCAACGTCCTGACTTTC
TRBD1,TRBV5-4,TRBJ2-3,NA,CASSLPTGGFTDTKYF,TGTGCCAGCAGCTTGCCCACAGGGGGGTTCACAGATACGAAGTATTTT
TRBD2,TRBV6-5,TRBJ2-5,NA,CASSYNGRAPQYF,TGTGCCAGCAGTTACAACGGGAGGGCCCCCCAGTACTTC
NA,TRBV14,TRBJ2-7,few,CASSQNLGYEQYF,TGTGCCAGCAGCCAAAACCTCGGGTACGAGCAGTACTTC
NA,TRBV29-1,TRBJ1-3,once,CSVEGTQSSGNTIYF,TGCAGCGTTGAAGGGACGCAGAGCTCTGGAAACACCATATATTTT
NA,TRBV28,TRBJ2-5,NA,CASSYSGAYQETQYF,TGTGCCAGCAGCTACAGCGGCGCTTACCAAGAGACCCAGTACTTC
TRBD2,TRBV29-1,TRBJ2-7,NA,CSVRTSGRASSYEQYF,TGCAGCGTTAGGACTAGCGGGAGAGCCTCGTCCTACGAGCAGTACTTC
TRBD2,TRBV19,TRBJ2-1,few,CASSRGLADEQFF,TGTGCCAGTAGTAGAGGACTAGCAGATGAGCAGTTCTTC
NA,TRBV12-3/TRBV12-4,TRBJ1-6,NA,CASSLRGNSPLHF,TGTGCCAGCTCATTGAGGGGGAATTCACCCCTCCACTTT
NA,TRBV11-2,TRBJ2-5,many,CASSPLDSNQETQYF,TGTGCCAGCAGCCCCCTTGACAGTAATCAAGAGACCCAGTACTTC
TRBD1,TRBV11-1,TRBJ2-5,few,CANSLNGQGSGETQYF,TGTGCCAACAGCTTAAACGGACAGGGAAGCGGTGAGACCCAGTACTTC
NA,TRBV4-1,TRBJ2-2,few,CASQRAGTTGELFF,TGCGCCAGCCAAAGGGCAGGGACCACCGGGGAGCTGTTTTTT
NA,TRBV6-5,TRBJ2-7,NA,CASSSDPTIGQYF,TGTGCCAGCAGTTCAGACCCGACGATCGGGCAGTACTTC